The 25 T cell receptor beta chains below all came from one sample that was sequenced in a study of identifying expanded T cells in peripheral blood. TCRdb's table, derived via immunoSEQ multiplex PCR, lists solely in-frame clones and lacks some. The repertoire includes 80,000 to 90,000 clones, 89% of them detected once, and around 2.8% sits in the top ten. Sequences were obtained from blood. All receptors derive from a person aged 18 to 75 in good health.

The CDR3 DNA reads as TGTGCCAGCAGCTTAGCGCTTGACAGGACCTATGGCTACACCTTC. As protein: CASSLALDRTYGYTF. The genes are TRBV7-2 and TRBJ1-2; weak D call: TRBD1 (6 bases). The CDR3 contains 15 residues. The V end was cut by 0 bases, the J end by 4 bases, with 12 bases between. Germline V lookup: CDR1 SGHTA, CDR2 FQGNSA.

The chain is built from TRBV2 and TRBJ1-2, with D possibly TRBD1 on 5 matching bases. With 4 bases removed from V and 4 bases from J, the gap between germline ends came to 13 bases. CDR3 length: 14 residues. Per the germline V gene, CDR1 is SNHLY and CDR2 is FYNNEI. The CDR3 is CASSAQGRGYGYTF. Written as DNA, the CDR3 is TGTGCCAGCAGTGCCCAGGGACGCGGCTATGGCTACACCTTC. The complete variable domain, with remaining parts taken from reference TRBV2 and TRBJ1-2, reads EPEVTQTPSHQVTQMGQEVILRCVPISNHLYFYWYRQILGQKVEFLVSFYNNEISEKSEIFDDQFSVERPDGSNFTLKIRSTKLEDSAMYFCASSAQGRGYGYTFGSGTRLTVV.

The rearrangement uses TRBV5-1 and TRBJ2-7; 7 positions agree with TRBD1. CDR3 length: 13 amino acids. The V gene end was trimmed by 0 bases and the J gene end by 6 bases; junction bases not matched to a gene: 3. From germline, CDR1 is SGHRS and CDR2 YFSETQ. The CDR3 nucleotides read TGCGCCAGCAGCTTGGGACAGGGAAGCGAGCAGTACTTC. This gives the protein CASSLGQGSEQYF.

V is TRBV9 and J is TRBJ2-7; D gene uncertain. CDR1 and CDR2 from the germline V gene are SGDLS and YYNGEE. Trimming stripped 0 bases from V and 3 bases from J, with 7 bases between. The CDR3 consists of 13 residues. CDR3 nucleotide sequence: TGTGCCAGCAGCGTAGGGTCTGTCTACGAGCAGTACTTC. This gives the protein CASSVGSVYEQYF.

The V call is TRBV7-3, the J call TRBJ2-3, with D hard to call. Germline loops: CDR1 SGHTA, CDR2 FQGTGA. The CDR3 has 12 residues. Deletions cut 5 bases from V and 1 base from J, with 4 bases between. The CDR3 region has the DNA TGTGCCAGCAGCCACGGCACAGATACGCAGTATTTT. It encodes CASSHGTDTQYF.

The rearrangement uses TRBV6-5 and TRBJ1-2; unclear D gene. CDR3 length equals 13 residues. Germline V gene sequence: CDR1 MNHEY, CDR2 SVGAGI. The V end lost 6 bases, the J end lost 5 bases, and 13 bases lay between the germline ends. The CDR3 loop reads CASSGFPSYGYTF. DNA for the CDR3: TGTGCCAGCAGCGGGTTTCCATCGTATGGCTACACCTTC.

The J gene is TRBJ2-7, the V gene TRBV5-5, with 8 bases fitting TRBD1. Losses at the gene ends were 2 bases for V and 7 bases for J; bases not matched to a gene: 8. There are 14 residues in the CDR3. Looked up from germline, CDR1 is SGHKS and CDR2 is YYEKEE (reference sequence). CDR3 in amino acids: CASSFQGAIGEQYF. The CDR3 bases are TGTGCCAGCAGCTTCCAGGGGGCGATTGGTGAGCAGTACTTC.

This chain joins TRBV15 and TRBJ2-3; D is tentatively TRBD1 or TRBD2 (6 bases each). CDR1 is LNHNV and CDR2 is YYDKDF in the germline V gene (reference sequence). The V and J ends lost 8 bases and 9 bases respectively, with 24 bases between them. This CDR3 has 15 residues. The CDR3 is CATGNPGAGRDTQYF. The DNA for the CDR3 is TGTGCCACCGGAAACCCGGGGGCAGGGCGTGACACGCAGTATTTT. Based on the CDR3 plus reference TRBV15 and TRBJ2-3, the full variable domain is DAMVIQNPRYQVTQFGKPVTLSCSQTLNHNVMYWYQQKSSQAPKLLFHYYDKDFNNEADTPDNFQSRRPNTSFCFLDIRSPGLGDTAMYLCATGNPGAGRDTQYFGPGTRLTVL.

The chain is built from TRBV5-1 and TRBJ1-1; D may be TRBD1 (5 bases). The CDR3 covers 16 residues. Deletions cut 0 bases from V and 2 bases from J, with 14 bases between. CDR1 and CDR2 from the germline V gene are SGHRS and YFSETQ. The CDR3 loop reads CASSLVRGRDNTEAFF. The CDR3 DNA reads as TGCGCCAGCAGCTTGGTTCGGGGGAGGGATAACACTGAAGCTTTCTTT.

The gene calls are TRBV18 and TRBJ1-6, with D possibly matching TRBD1 (5 bases). Germline CDR1 reads KGHSH; CDR2 reads LQKENI. The CDR3 has 14 amino acids. The V and J ends lost 3 bases and 8 bases respectively, with 11 bases between them. CDR3 in DNA: TGTGCCAGCTCACCTCGAGGGGATGATTCACCCCTCCACTTT. Its protein is CASSPRGDDSPLHF.

The V and J genes are TRBV11-3 and TRBJ2-5; 9 positions match TRBD2. Looked up from germline, CDR1 is SGHNT and CDR2 is YENEEA. After removal of 4 bases from V and 3 bases from J, the junction contained 12 bases not matched to a gene. The CDR3 contains 17 residues. The CDR3 DNA sequence: TGTGCCAGCAGCTCCGGCCGGGGACTAGCCGCGGAAGAGACCCAGTACTTC. Translated: CASSSGRGLAAEETQYF.

The chain is built from TRBV7-9 and TRBJ2-1; D call uncertain. Germline lookup yields CDR1 SEHNR and CDR2 FQNEAQ (reference sequence). Trimming took 5 bases from V and 4 from J, leaving 15 bases between them. This CDR3 contains 15 residues. This chain's CDR3 is CASSMEPEDYNEQFF. The CDR3 DNA sequence: TGTGCCAGCAGCATGGAGCCGGAAGATTACAATGAGCAGTTCTTC.

The chain combines TRBV7-3 with TRBJ2-1; D is ambiguous. The CDR3 is 16 residues long. Deletions cut 5 bases from V and 0 bases from J, with 14 bases between. CDR1 and CDR2 from the germline V gene are SGHTA and FQGTGA. CDR3 in amino acids: CASSPHWTSSYNEQFF. The DNA of the CDR3 is TGTGCCAGCAGCCCCCATTGGACGAGCTCCTACAATGAGCAGTTCTTC.

In this sample, this clone turned up once. The chain combines TRBV15 with TRBJ1-5; D is perhaps TRBD1 (5 bases). V lost 4 bases to trimming and J lost 3 bases, with 13 bases between them. CDR1 is LNHNV and CDR2 is YYDKDF in the germline V gene (reference sequence). The CDR3 contains 15 residues. CDR3 loop: CATSTPGRNNQPQHF. CDR3 nucleotides: TGTGCCACCAGCACCCCAGGGCGAAACAATCAGCCCCAGCATTTT.

This chain uses TRBV28 with TRBJ1-1; D is unresolved. The CDR3 consists of 15 residues. V was pared by 2 bases and J by 1 base, with 11 bases between. CDR1 is MDHEN and CDR2 is SYDVKM in the germline V gene. CDR3 bases: TGTGCCAGCAGTTTACGGCAGGCAGGGAACACTGAAGCTTTCTTT. This encodes CASSLRQAGNTEAFF.

This chain uses TRBV28 with TRBJ1-5; D not certain. The germline gives CDR1 MDHEN, CDR2 SYDVKM. There are 13 residues in the CDR3. The germline V and J ends were trimmed by 2 bases and 10 bases, with 12 bases remaining between them. CDR3 DNA sequence: TGTGCCAGCAGTTTAGGGCACAGCCGACCCCAGCATTTT. Protein: CASSLGHSRPQHF. Full variable domain (remainder filled in from reference TRBV28 and TRBJ1-5): DVKVTQSSRYLVKRTGEKVFLECVQDMDHENMFWYRQDPGLGLRLIYFSYDVKMKEKGDIPEGYSVSREKKERFSLILESASTNQTSMYLCASSLGHSRPQHFGDGTRLSIL.

This clone was recorded only once. The J gene is TRBJ2-5, the V gene TRBV15; D possibly uses TRBD1 or TRBD2 (5 bases each). CDR1 and CDR2 (germline): LNHNV, YYDKDF (reference sequence). V dropped 1 base and J dropped 3 bases, with 9 bases sitting between them. This CDR3 spans 14 amino acids. CDR3 coding DNA: TGTGCCACCAGCAGAGCGGGACGGAAAGAGACCCAGTACTTC. Amino acids: CATSRAGRKETQYF.

The CDR3 loop reads CASSLGTGVAEQYF. As DNA, the CDR3 is TGTGCCAGCAGCTTGGGTACAGGGGTAGCGGAGCAGTACTTC. The V call is TRBV5-5, the J call TRBJ2-7, with 7 bases matching TRBD1. Germline V gene data show CDR1 as SGHKS and CDR2 as YYEKEE (reference sequence). The CDR3 extends over 14 amino acids. V was clipped by 0 bases and J by 7 bases; unmatched bases: 7.

The J gene is TRBJ1-2, the V gene TRBV19, with D maybe TRBD1 (5 bases). Germline CDR1 reads LNHDA; CDR2 reads SQIVND (reference sequence). V lost 5 bases, J lost 7 bases, and 11 bases lay in between. The CDR3 consists of 12 residues. The CDR3 bases are TGTGCCAGTAGTTGGCAGGGCGCTGGCTACACCTTC. This codes for CASSWQGAGYTF.

The chain recombines TRBV28 with TRBJ1-3, with TRBD1 matching over 10 bases. Germline lookup yields CDR1 MDHEN and CDR2 SYDVKM. The CDR3 length is 16 residues. Trimming at V came to 4 bases and at J to 2 bases, leaving 5 bases not matched to a gene. CDR3 in amino acids: CASSSPGTGAGNTIYF. The DNA of the CDR3 is TGTGCCAGCAGTTCGCCCGGGACAGGGGCTGGAAACACCATATATTTT. The complete variable domain, with remaining parts taken from reference TRBV28 and TRBJ1-3, reads DVKVTQSSRYLVKRTGEKVFLECVQDMDHENMFWYRQDPGLGLRLIYFSYDVKMKEKGDIPEGYSVSREKKERFSLILESASTNQTSMYLCASSSPGTGAGNTIYFGEGSWLTVV.

This rearrangement joins TRBV9 to TRBJ2-2; weak D call: TRBD1 (7 bases). The length of the CDR3 is 16 residues. CDR1 is SGDLS and CDR2 is YYNGEE in the germline V gene. V lost 0 bases and J 4 bases, leaving 13 bases between the germline ends. The CDR3 here is CASSVGPQGGTGELFF. The CDR3 nucleotides read TGTGCCAGCAGCGTAGGGCCCCAGGGGGGCACCGGGGAGCTGTTTTTT. The full variable domain, with the rest looked up from reference TRBV9 and TRBJ2-2, is DSGVTQTPKHLITATGQRVTLRCSPRSGDLSVYWYQQSLDQGLQFLIQYYNGEERAKGNILERFSAQQFPDLHSELNLSSLELGDSALYFCASSVGPQGGTGELFFGEGSRLTVL.

V and J are TRBV5-4 and TRBJ2-5; D possibly corresponds to TRBD2 (6 bases). Trimming took off 4 bases at V and 2 bases at J, with 15 bases between the two ends. This CDR3 has 15 amino acids. The V gene's germline CDR1 is SGHNT and CDR2 YYREEE (reference sequence). The CDR3 nucleotides are TGTGCCAGCAGCCGGGCCGACGGGAGTCAAGAGACCCAGTACTTC. Translation gives CASSRADGSQETQYF.

The chain couples TRBV7-2 to TRBJ2-7; D not certain. Trimming shortened V by 5 bases and J by 6 bases, and 14 bases separated the two germline ends. Germline V gene data show CDR1 as SGHTA and CDR2 as FQGNSA. The CDR3 spans 13 residues. The CDR3 region is CASSLATSGEQYF. CDR3 in DNA: TGTGCCAGCAGCCTGGCTACGAGTGGCGAGCAGTACTTC. Looking up the rest from reference TRBV7-2 and TRBJ2-7 gives the full variable domain: GAGVSQSPSNKVTEKGKDVELRCDPISGHTALYWYRQSLGQGLEFLIYFQGNSAPDKSGLPSDRFSAERTGGSVSTLTIQRTQQEDSAVYLCASSLATSGEQYFGPGTRLTVT.

The chain carries TRBV18 and TRBJ2-1; 11 nucleotides agree with TRBD1. J was trimmed by 12 bases and V by 2 bases; bases with no gene match: 6. This CDR3 spans 14 amino acids. Germline V gene data show CDR1 as KGHSH and CDR2 as LQKENI. In nucleotides, the CDR3 is TGTGCCAGCTCACCAGGGACAGGGGGTCCTCGGCAGTTCTTC. Protein product: CASSPGTGGPRQFF.

The chain recombines TRBV18 with TRBJ1-1; 9 bases map to TRBD1. V trimming: 3 bases; J trimming: 8 bases; junction bases outside the gene matches: 4. Germline CDR1 is KGHSH and CDR2 is LQKENI. This CDR3 is 13 amino acids long. In DNA form, the CDR3 reads TGTGCCAGCTCACCTCAAGGGACAGGGGAAGCTTTCTTT. As protein: CASSPQGTGEAFF.